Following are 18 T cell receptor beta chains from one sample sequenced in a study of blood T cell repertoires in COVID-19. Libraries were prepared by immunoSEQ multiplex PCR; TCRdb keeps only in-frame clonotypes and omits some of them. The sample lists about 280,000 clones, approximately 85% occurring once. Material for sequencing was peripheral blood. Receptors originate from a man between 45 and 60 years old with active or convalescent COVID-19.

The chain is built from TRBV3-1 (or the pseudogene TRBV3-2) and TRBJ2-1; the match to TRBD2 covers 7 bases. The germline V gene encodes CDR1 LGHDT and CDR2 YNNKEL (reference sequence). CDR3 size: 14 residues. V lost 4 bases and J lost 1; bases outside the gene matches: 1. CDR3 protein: CASSPGGSYNEQFF. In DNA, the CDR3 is TGTGCCAGCAGCCCGGGAGGATCCTACAATGAGCAGTTCTTC.

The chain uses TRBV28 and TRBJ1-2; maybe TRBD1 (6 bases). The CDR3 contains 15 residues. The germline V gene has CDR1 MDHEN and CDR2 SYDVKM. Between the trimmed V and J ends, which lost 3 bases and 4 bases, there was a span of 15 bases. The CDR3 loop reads CASSFRGATPYGYTF. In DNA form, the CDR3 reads TGTGCCAGCAGTTTCCGGGGGGCTACCCCCTATGGCTACACCTTC.

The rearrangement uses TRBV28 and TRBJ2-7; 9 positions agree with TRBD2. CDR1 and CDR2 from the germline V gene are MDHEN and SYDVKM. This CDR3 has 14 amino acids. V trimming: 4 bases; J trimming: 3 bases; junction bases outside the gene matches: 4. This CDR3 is CASSSGTSYYEQYF. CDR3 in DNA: TGTGCCAGCAGTTCCGGGACTAGCTACTACGAGCAGTACTTC. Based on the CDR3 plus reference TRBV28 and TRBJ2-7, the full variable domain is DVKVTQSSRYLVKRTGEKVFLECVQDMDHENMFWYRQDPGLGLRLIYFSYDVKMKEKGDIPEGYSVSREKKERFSLILESASTNQTSMYLCASSSGTSYYEQYFGPGTRLTVT.

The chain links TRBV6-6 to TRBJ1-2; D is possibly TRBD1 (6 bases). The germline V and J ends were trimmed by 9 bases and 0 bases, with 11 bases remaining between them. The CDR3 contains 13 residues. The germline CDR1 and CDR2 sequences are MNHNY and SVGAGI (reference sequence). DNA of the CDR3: TGTGCCAGTCGACAGGATGCTAACTATGGCTACACCTTC. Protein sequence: CASRQDANYGYTF.

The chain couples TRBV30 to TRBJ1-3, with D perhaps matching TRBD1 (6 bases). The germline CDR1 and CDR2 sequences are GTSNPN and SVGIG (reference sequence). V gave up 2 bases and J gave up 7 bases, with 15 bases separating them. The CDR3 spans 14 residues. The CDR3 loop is CAWSLQGIGNTIYF. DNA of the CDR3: TGTGCCTGGAGTTTGCAGGGGATAGGGAACACCATATATTTT.

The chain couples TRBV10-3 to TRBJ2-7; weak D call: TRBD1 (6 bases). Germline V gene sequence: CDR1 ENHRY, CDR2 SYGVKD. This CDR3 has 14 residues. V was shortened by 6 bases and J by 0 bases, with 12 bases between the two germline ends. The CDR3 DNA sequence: TGTGCCATCAGCCCCCGGGACATCTCCTACGAGCAGTACTTC. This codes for CAISPRDISYEQYF.

This CDR3 is CASKIRDRVNTEAFF. CDR3 bases: TGTGCCAGCAAGATCCGGGACAGGGTCAACACTGAAGCTTTCTTT. The rearrangement joins TRBV2 to TRBJ1-1; 9 positions agree with TRBD1. Trimming took 7 bases from V and 2 from J; bases not matched to a gene: 8. Germline loops: CDR1 SNHLY, CDR2 FYNNEI. This CDR3 comprises 15 residues.

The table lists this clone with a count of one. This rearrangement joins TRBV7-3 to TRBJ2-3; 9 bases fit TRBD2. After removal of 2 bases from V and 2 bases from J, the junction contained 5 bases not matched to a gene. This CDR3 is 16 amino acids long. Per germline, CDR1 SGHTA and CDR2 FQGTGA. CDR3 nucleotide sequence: TGTGCCAGCAGCTTATCGGGCGGGAGGGCCACAGATACGCAGTATTTT. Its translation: CASSLSGGRATDTQYF.

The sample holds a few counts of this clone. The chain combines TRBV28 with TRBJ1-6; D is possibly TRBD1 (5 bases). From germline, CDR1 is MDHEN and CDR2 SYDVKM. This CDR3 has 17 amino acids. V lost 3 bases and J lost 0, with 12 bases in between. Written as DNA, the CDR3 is TGTGCCAGCAGTTTGGTCAAAAGGGGCTCCTATAATTCACCCCTCCACTTT. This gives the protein CASSLVKRGSYNSPLHF.

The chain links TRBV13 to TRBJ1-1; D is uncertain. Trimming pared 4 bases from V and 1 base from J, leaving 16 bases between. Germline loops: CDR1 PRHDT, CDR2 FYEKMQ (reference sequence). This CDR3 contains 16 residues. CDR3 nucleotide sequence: TGTGCCAGCAGCTCTCCATACCCAACACAGAACACTGAAGCTTTCTTT. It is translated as CASSSPYPTQNTEAFF.

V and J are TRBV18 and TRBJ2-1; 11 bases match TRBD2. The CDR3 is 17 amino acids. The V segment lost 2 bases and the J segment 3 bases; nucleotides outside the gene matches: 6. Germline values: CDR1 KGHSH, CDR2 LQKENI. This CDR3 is CASSPYASGRLYNEQFF. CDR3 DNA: TGTGCCAGCTCACCATACGCTAGCGGGAGGCTCTACAATGAGCAGTTCTTC. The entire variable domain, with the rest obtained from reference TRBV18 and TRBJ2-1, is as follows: NAGVMQNPRHLVRRRGQEARLRCSPMKGHSHVYWYRQLPEEGLKFMVYLQKENIIDESGMPKERFSAEFPKEGPSILRIQQVVRGDSAAYFCASSPYASGRLYNEQFFGPGTRLTVL.

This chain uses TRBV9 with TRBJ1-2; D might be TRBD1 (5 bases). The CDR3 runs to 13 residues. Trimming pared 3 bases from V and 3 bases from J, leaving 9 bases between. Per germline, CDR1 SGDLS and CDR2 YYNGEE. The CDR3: CASSGGTDYGYTF. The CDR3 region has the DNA TGTGCCAGCAGCGGCGGGACGGACTATGGCTACACCTTC.

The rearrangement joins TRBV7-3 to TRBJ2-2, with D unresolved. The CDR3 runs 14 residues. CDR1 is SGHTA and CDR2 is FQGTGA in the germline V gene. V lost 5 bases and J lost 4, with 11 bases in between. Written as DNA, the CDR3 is TGTGCCAGCAGCCCGCCAACGGGCACCGGGGAGCTGTTTTTT. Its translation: CASSPPTGTGELFF.

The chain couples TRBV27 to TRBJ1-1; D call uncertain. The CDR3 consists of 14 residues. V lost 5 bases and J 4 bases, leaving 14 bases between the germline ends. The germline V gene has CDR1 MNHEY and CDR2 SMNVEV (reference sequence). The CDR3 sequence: CASSRSREGTEAFF. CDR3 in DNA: TGTGCCAGCAGTAGAAGTAGGGAGGGCACTGAAGCTTTCTTT.

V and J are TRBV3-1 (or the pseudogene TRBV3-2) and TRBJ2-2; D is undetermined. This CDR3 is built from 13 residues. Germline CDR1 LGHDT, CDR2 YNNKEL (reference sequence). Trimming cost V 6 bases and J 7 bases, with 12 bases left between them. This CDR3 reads CASSPPHSGELFF. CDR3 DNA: TGTGCCAGCAGTCCGCCGCATAGCGGGGAGCTGTTTTTT.

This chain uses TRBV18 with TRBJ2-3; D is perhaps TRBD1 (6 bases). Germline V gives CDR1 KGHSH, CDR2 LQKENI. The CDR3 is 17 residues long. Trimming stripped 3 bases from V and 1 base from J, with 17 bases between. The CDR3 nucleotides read TGTGCCAGCTCACCTCAATTCCGGGACACAGGCACAGATACGCAGTATTTT. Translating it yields CASSPQFRDTGTDTQYF. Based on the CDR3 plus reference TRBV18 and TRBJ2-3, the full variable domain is NAGVMQNPRHLVRRRGQEARLRCSPMKGHSHVYWYRQLPEEGLKFMVYLQKENIIDESGMPKERFSAEFPKEGPSILRIQQVVRGDSAAYFCASSPQFRDTGTDTQYFGPGTRLTVL.

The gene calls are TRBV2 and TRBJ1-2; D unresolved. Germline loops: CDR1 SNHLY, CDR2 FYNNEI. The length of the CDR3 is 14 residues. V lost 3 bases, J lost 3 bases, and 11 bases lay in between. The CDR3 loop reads CASSERELDYGYTF. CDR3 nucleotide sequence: TGTGCCAGCAGTGAGAGGGAATTGGACTATGGCTACACCTTC.

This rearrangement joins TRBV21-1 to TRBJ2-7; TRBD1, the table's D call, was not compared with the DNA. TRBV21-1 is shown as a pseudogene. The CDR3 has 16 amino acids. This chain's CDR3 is CASSPQTGGVSYEQYF. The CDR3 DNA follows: TGTGCCAGCAGCCCCCAAACAGGGGGCGTATCCTACGAGCAGTACTTC.